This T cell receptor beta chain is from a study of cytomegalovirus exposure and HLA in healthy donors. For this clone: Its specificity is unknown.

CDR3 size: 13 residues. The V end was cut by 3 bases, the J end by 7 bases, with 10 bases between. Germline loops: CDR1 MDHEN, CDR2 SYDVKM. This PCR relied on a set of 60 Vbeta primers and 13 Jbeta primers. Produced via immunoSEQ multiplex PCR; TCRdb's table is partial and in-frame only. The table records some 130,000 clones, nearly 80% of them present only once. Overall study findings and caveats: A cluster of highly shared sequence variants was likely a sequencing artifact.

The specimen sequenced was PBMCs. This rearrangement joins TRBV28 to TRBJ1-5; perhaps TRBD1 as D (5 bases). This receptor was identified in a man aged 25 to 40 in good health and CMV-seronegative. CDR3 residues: CASSLAGWQPQHF. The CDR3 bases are TGTGCCAGCAGTTTGGCAGGGTGGCAGCCCCAGCATTTT.